This T cell receptor (beta chain) derives from a study of OX40 agonist ivuxolimab in advanced cancers. General study findings and limits: Among the lowest peripheral clonal expansion occurred in 0.1-3.0 mg/kg partial responders.

Trimming took 0 bases from V and 5 from J; bases not matched to a gene: 4. Germline loops: CDR1 SGDLS, CDR2 YYNGEE. The CDR3 is 15 residues long. Autoimmune disease history or systemic immunosuppression excluded patients. About this clone itself: Its antigen remains unknown.

Using immunoSEQ multiplex PCR, the repertoire was profiled, and TCRdb retains in-frame clones only, with some absent. The top ten hold more than 9.5% of the sample, which has thousands of clones, less than 95% seen once. The input for sequencing was CD4+ or CD8+ T cells sorted from blood, taken in a trial of the OX40 agonist ivuxolimab. The origin of this receptor is an adult with an advanced solid tumor such as melanoma, head and neck, liver or kidney cancer. The gene calls are TRBV9 and TRBJ2-3; 9 nucleotides agree with TRBD2. As DNA, the CDR3 is TGTGCCAGCAGCGTAGGCGGGAGGGTAGGAGATACGCAGTATTTT. Translating gives CASSVGGRVGDTQYF.